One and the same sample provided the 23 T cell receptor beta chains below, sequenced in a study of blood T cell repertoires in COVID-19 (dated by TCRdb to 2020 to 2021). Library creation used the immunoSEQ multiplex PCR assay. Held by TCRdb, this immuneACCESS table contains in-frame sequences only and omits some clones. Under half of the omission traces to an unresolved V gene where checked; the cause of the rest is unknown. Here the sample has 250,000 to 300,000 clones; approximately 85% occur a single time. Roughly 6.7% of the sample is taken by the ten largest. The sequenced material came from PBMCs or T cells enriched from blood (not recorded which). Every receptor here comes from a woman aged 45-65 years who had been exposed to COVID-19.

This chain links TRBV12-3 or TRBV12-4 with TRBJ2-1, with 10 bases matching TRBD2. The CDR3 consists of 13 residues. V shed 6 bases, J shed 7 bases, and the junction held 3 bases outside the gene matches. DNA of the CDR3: TGTGCCAGCAGACTTAGCGGGGGGAATGAGCAGTTCTTC. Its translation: CASRLSGGNEQFF.

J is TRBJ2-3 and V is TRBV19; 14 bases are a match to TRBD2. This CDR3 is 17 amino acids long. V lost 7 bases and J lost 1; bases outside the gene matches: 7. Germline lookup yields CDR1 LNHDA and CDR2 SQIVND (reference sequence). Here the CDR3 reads CASTQSGLAGGTDTQYF. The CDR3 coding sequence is TGTGCCAGTACCCAATCGGGACTAGCGGGGGGCACAGATACGCAGTATTTT.

CDR3 protein: CASSETSGSGGTDTQYF. CDR3 in DNA: TGTGCCAGCAGTGAGACTAGCGGGTCCGGGGGCACAGATACGCAGTATTTT. This sequence joins TRBV6-1 and TRBJ2-3, with 10 nucleotides matching TRBD2. The germline V gene encodes CDR1 MNHNS and CDR2 SASEGT. The trim removed 3 bases at V and 1 base at J, leaving 7 bases unmatched. This CDR3 has 17 amino acids.

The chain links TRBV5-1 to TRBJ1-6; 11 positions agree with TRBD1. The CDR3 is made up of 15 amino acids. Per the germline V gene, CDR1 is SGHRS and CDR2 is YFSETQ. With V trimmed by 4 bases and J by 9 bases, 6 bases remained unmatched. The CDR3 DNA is TGCGCCAGCAGCCCGAACGGACAGGGGGCTTCACCCCTCCACTTT. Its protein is CASSPNGQGASPLHF.

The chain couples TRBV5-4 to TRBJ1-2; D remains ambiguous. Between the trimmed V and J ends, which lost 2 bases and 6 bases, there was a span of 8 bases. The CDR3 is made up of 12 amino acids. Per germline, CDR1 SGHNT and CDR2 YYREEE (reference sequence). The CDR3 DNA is TGTGCCAGCAGCTTTGGTAGAGATGGCTACACCTTC. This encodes CASSFGRDGYTF. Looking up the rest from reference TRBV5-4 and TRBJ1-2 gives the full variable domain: ETGVTQSPTHLIKTRGQQVTLRCSSQSGHNTVSWYQQALGQGPQFIFQYYREEENGRGNFPPRFSGLQFPNYSSELNVNALELDDSALYLCASSFGRDGYTFGSGTRLTVV.

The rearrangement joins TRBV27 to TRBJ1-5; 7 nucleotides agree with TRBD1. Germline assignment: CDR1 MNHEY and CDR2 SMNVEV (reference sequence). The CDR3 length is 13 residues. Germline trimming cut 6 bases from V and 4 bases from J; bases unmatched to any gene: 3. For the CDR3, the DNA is TGTGCCAGCAGCCCGGACAGGAATCAGCCCCAGCATTTT. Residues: CASSPDRNQPQHF.

In DNA, the CDR3 is TGTGCCAGCAGTTCAAACTTACAGGGGGTTTCCACAGATACGCAGTATTTT. It yields the protein CASSSNLQGVSTDTQYF. The chain is built from TRBV28 and TRBJ2-3; 8 nucleotides match TRBD1. The V segment lost 4 bases and the J segment 2 bases; nucleotides outside the gene matches: 11. CDR1 is MDHEN, CDR2 SYDVKM, per germline. This CDR3 is built from 17 residues.

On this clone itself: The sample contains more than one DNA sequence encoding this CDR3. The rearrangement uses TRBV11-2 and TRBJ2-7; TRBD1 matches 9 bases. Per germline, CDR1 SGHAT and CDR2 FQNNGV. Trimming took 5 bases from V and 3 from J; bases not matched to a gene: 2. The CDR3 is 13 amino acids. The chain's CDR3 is CASSPGQGYEQYF. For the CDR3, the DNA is TGTGCCAGCAGCCCGGGACAGGGCTACGAGCAGTACTTC.

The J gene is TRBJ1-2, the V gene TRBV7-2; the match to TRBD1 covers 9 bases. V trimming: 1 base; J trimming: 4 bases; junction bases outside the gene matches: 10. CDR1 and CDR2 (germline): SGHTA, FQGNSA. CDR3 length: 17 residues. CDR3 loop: CASSLGPGQGSPYGYTF. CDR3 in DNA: TGTGCCAGCAGCTTAGGTCCCGGACAGGGGTCTCCCTATGGCTACACCTTC.

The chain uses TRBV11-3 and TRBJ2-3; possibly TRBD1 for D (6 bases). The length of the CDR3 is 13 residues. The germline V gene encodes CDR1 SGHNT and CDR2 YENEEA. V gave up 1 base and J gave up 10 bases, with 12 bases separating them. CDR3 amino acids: CASSLGWGRPQYF. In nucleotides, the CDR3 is TGTGCCAGCAGCTTAGGATGGGGGCGCCCGCAGTATTTT.

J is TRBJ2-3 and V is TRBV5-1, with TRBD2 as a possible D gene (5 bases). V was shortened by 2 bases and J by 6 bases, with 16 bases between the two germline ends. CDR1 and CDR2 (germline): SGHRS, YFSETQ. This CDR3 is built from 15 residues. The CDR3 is CASSLDGVASDTQYF. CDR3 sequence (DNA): TGCGCCAGCAGCTTAGACGGAGTAGCGTCGGATACGCAGTATTTT.

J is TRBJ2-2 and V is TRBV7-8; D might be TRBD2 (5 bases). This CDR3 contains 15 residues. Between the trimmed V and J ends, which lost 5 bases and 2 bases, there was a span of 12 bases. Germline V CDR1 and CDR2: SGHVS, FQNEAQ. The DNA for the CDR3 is TGTGCCAGCAGCCGAGCGGACTCTAACACCGGGGAGCTGTTTTTT. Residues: CASSRADSNTGELFF.

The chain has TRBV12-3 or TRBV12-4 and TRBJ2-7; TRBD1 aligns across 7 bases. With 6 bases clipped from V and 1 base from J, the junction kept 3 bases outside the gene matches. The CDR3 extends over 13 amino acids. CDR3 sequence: CASRGDRSYEQYF. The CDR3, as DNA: TGTGCCAGCAGGGGGGACAGATCCTACGAGCAGTACTTC.

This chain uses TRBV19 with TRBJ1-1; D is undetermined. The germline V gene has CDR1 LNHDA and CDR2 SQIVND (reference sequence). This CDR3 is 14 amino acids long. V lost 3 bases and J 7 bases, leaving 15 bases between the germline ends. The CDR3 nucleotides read TGTGCCAGTAGTATCGATAGATCGGTTGGTGAAGCTTTCTTT. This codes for CASSIDRSVGEAFF.

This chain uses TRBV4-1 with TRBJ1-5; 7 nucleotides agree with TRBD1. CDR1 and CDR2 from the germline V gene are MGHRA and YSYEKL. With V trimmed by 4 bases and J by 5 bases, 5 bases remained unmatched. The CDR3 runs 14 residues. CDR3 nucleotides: TGCGCCAGCAGCCCCGACAGGGTTCATCAGCCCCAGCATTTT. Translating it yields CASSPDRVHQPQHF.

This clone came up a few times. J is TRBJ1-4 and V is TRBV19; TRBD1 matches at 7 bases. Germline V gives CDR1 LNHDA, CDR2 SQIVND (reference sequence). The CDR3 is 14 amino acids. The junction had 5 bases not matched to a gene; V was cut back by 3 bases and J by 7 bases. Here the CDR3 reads CASSISAGGEKLFF. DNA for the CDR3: TGTGCCAGTAGTATCTCCGCAGGGGGTGAAAAACTGTTTTTT.

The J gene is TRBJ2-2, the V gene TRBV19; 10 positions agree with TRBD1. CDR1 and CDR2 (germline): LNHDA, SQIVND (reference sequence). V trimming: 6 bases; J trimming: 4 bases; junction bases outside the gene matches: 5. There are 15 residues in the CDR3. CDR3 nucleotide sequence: TGTGCCAGTAGGGCACGGACAGGGGGCACCGGGGAGCTGTTTTTT. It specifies CASRARTGGTGELFF.

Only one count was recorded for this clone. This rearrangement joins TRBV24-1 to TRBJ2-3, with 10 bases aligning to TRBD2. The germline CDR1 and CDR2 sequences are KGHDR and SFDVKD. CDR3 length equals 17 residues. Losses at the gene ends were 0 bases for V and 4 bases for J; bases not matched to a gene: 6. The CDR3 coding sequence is TGTGCCACCAGTGATTTGACAGCGGGGGGGCTAGCAGATACGCAGTATTTT. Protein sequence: CATSDLTAGGLADTQYF.

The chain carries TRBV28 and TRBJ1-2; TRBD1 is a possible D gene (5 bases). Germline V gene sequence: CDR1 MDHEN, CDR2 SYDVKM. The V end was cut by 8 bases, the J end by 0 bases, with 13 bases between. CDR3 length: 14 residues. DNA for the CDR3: TGTGCCAGCGCTATCGGGGGATCTAACTATGGCTACACCTTC. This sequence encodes CASAIGGSNYGYTF.

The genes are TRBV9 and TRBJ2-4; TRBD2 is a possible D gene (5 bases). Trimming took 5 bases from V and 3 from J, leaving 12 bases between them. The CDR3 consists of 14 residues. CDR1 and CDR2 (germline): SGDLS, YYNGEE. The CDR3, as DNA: TGTGCCAGCAGTGACGGGAAAGGCAAAAACATTCAGTACTTC. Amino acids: CASSDGKGKNIQYF.

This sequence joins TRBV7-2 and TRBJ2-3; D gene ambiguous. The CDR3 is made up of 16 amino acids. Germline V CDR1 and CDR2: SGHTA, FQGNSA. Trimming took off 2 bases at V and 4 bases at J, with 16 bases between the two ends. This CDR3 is CASSLLSRRGADTQYF. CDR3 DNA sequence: TGTGCCAGCAGCTTATTAAGTCGCCGAGGCGCAGATACGCAGTATTTT.

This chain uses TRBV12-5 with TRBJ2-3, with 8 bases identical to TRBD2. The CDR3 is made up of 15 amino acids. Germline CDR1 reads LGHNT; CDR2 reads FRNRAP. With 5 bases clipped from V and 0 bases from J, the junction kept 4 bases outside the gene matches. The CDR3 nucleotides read TGTGCTAGTGGTACAAGCGGGGGAAGCACAGATACGCAGTATTTT. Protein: CASGTSGGSTDTQYF.

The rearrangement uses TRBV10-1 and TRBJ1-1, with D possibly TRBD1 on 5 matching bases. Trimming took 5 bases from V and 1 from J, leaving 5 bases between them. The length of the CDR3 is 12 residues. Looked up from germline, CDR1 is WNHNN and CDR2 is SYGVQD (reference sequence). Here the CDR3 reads CASSQGNTEAFF. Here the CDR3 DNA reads TGCGCCAGCAGTCAGGGGAACACTGAAGCTTTCTTT.